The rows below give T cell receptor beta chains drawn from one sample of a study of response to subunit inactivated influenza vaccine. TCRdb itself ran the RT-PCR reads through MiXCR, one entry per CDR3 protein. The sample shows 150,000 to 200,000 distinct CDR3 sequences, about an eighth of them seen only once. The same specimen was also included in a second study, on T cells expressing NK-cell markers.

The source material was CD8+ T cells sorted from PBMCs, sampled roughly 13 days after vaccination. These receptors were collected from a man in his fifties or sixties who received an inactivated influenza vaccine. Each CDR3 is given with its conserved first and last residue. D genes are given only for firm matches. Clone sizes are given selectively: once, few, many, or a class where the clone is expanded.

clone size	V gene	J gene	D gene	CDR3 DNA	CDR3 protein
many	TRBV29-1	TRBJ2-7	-	TGCAGCGTTGAAACCGGGATCACCCCTCCTGGCGAGCAGTACTTC	CSVETGITPPGEQYF
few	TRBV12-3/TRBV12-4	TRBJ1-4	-	TGTGCCAGCAGTTTAGGTGGGACGGTCTCGTTTTTT	CASSLGGTVSFF
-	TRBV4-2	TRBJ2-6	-	TGTGCCAGCAGCCAAGCCGCCGGACCTGGGGTCAACGTCCTGACTTTC	CASSQAAGPGVNVLTF
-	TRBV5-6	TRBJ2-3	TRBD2	TGTGCCAGCAGCTGGCCCAGCGGGGGGACAGATACGCAGTATTTT	CASSWPSGGTDTQYF
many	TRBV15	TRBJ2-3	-	TGTGCCACCAGCGCGGGACAGAACCGAGATACGCAGTATTTT	CATSAGQNRDTQYF
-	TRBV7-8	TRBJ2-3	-	TGTGCCAGCAGCTTAGAACCTAGGTCGTTGGAGGGCACAGATACGCAGTATTTT	CASSLEPRSLEGTDTQYF
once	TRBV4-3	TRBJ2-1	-	TGCGCCAGCAGCCAAGATTGGCGGGCCTACAATGAGCAGTTCTTC	CASSQDWRAYNEQFF
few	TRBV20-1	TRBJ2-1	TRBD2	TGCAGTGCTAGAACAACCTTTCATAGCGGGAGCTACAATGAGCAGTTCTTC	CSARTTFHSGSYNEQFF
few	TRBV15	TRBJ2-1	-	TGTGCCACCAGCAGAGATCACAGGAACAATGAGCAGTTCTTC	CATSRDHRNNEQFF
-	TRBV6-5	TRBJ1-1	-	TGTGCCAGCAGTCTCGAGGTAGGCACTGAAGCTTTCTTT	CASSLEVGTEAFF
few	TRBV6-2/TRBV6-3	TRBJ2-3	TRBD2	TGTGCCAGCAGTAAACCATCCGGGACTAGAAGAGATACGCAGTATTTT	CASSKPSGTRRDTQYF
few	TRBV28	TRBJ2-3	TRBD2	TGTGCCAGCAGTTTATTAATGCTAGCGGGAAAAGCAGATACGCAGTATTTT	CASSLLMLAGKADTQYF
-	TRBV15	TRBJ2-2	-	TGTGCCACCAGCAGGACGCCACTACAGGGCGACACCGGGGAGCTGTTTTTT	CATSRTPLQGDTGELFF
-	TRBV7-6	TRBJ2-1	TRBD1	TGTGCCAGCACCCCAATAGGGGGCAGAATCAATGAGCAGTTCTTC	CASTPIGGRINEQFF
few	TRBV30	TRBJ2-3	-	TGTGCCTGGAGTGACATCCTAGCAGATACGCAGTATTTT	CAWSDILADTQYF
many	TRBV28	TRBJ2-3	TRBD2	TGTGCCACCCTCCCAGGGACTAGCGGGGTCACAGATACGCAGTATTTT	CATLPGTSGVTDTQYF
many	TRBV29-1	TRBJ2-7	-	TGCAGCGTTGAGTCGGGGTCGACCTACGAGCAGTACTTC	CSVESGSTYEQYF
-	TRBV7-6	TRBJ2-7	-	TGTGCCAGCAGCTTAGCGTATACAGGGATCTCCTACGAGCAGTACTTC	CASSLAYTGISYEQYF
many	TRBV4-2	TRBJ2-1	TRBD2	TGTGCCAGCAGCCACCCTACTAGCGGGGGAGACAATGAGCAGTTCTTC	CASSHPTSGGDNEQFF
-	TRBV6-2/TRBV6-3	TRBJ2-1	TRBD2	TGTGCCAGCAGTTACCCCTATTGGAGCGGGACTAGCGTCTACAATGAGCAGTTCTTC	CASSYPYWSGTSVYNEQFF
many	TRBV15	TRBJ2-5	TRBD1	TGTGCCACCAGCAGGGACGACAGGGCCCAAGAGACCCAGTACTTC	CATSRDDRAQETQYF
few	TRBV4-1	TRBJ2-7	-	TGCGCCAGCAGCCAAGCTGCGGACACCGGCCTCTACGAGCAGTACTTC	CASSQAADTGLYEQYF
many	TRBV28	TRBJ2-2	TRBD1	TGTGCCAGCGACACCCTCGAGGGGGCACGGACCGGGGAGCTGTTTTTT	CASDTLEGARTGELFF
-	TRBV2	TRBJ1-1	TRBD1	TGTGCCAGCGTCTTAGGGGGCGCGAAGACTGAAGCTTTCTTT	CASVLGGAKTEAFF
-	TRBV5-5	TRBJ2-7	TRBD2	TGTGCCAGCAGCTTTCTTGCGGGAGGCCCCTACGAGCAGTACTTC	CASSFLAGGPYEQYF
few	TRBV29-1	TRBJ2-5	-	TGCAGCGTTCAGACAGAGAAAGAGACCCAGTACTTC	CSVQTEKETQYF
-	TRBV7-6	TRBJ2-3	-	TGTGCCAGCGGGGGGACAGCCTCTAGCACAGATACGCAGTATTTT	CASGGTASSTDTQYF
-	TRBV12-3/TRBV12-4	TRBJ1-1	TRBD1	TGTGCCAGCAGTTCAACTCCGGGACAGCCTGAAGCTTTCTTT	CASSSTPGQPEAFF